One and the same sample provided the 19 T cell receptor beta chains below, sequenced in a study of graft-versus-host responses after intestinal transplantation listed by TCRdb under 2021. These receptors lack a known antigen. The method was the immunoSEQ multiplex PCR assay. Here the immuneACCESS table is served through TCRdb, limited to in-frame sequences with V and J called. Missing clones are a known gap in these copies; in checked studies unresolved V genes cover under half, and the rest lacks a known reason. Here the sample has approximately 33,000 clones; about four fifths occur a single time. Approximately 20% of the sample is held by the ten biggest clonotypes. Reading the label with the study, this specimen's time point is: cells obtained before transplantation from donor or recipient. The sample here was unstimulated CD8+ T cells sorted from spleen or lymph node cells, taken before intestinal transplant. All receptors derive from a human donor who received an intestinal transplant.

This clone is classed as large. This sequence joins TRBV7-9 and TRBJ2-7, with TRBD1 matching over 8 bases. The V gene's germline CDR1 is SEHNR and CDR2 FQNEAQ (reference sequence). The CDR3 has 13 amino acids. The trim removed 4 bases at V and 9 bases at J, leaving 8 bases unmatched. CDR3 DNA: TGTGCCAGCAGCTATCGGGACAGGCCATTGCAGTACTTC. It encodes CASSYRDRPLQYF.

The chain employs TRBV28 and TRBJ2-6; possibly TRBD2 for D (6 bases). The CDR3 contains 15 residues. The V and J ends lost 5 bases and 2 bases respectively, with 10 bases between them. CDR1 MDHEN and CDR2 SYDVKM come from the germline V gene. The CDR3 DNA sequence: TGTGCCAGCAGTGTAGGACTAACTGGGGCCAACGTCCTGACTTTC. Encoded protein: CASSVGLTGANVLTF. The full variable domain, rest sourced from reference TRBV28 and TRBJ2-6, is DVKVTQSSRYLVKRTGEKVFLECVQDMDHENMFWYRQDPGLGLRLIYFSYDVKMKEKGDIPEGYSVSREKKERFSLILESASTNQTSMYLCASSVGLTGANVLTFGAGSRLTVL.

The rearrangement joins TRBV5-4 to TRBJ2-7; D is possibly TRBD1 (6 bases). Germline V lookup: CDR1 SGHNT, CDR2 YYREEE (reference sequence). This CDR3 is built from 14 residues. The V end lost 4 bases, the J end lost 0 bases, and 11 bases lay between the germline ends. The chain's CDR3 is CASSQGLSSYEQYF. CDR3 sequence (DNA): TGTGCCAGCAGCCAGGGGCTAAGCTCCTACGAGCAGTACTTC.

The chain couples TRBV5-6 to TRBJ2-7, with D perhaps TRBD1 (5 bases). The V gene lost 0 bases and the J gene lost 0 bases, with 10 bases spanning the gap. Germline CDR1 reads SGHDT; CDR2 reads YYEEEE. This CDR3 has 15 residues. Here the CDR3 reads CASSLGGVNSYEQYF. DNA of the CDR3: TGTGCCAGCAGCTTGGGGGGCGTTAACTCCTACGAGCAGTACTTC.

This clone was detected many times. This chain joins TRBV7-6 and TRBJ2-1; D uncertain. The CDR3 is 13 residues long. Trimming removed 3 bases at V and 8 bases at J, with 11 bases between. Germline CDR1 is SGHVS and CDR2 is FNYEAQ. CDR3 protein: CASSLEPPYEQFF. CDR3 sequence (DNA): TGTGCCAGCAGCTTGGAGCCCCCTTATGAGCAGTTCTTC.

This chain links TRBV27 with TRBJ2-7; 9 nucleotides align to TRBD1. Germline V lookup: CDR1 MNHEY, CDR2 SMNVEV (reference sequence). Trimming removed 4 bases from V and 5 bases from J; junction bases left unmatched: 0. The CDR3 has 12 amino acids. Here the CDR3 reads CASSWTGDEQYF. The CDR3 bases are TGTGCCAGCAGTTGGACAGGGGACGAGCAGTACTTC.

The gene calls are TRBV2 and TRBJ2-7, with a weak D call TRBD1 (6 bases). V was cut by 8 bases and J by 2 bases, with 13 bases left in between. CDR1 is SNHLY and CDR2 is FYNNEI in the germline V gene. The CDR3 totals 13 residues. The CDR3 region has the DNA TGTGCCAGCGGGGGCAGGCTTACCTACGAGCAGTACTTC. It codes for CASGGRLTYEQYF.

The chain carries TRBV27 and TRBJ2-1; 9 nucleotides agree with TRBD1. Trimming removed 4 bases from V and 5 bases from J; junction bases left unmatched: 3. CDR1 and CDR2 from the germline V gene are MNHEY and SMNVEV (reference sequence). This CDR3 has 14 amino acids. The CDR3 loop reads CASSSWTGDNEQFF. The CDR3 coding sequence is TGTGCCAGCAGTTCTTGGACAGGGGACAATGAGCAGTTCTTC.

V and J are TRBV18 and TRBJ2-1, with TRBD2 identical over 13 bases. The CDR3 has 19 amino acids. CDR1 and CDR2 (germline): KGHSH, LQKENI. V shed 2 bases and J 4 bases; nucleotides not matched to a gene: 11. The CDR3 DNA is TGTGCCAGCTCACCAATGGGACTAGCGGGGCCGCCAAAATACAATGAGCAGTTCTTC. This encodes CASSPMGLAGPPKYNEQFF.

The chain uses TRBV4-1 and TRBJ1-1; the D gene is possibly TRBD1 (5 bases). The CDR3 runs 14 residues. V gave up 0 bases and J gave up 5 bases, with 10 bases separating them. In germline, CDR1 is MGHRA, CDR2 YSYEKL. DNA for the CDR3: TGCGCCAGCAGCCAAGATTTAAGGGGAACTGAAGCTTTCTTT. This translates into CASSQDLRGTEAFF.

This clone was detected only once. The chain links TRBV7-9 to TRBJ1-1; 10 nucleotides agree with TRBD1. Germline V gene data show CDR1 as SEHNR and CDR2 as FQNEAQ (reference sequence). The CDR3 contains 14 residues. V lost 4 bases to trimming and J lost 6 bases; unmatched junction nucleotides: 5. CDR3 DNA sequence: TGTGCCAGCAGCTGGGACAGGGGAGTTCCTGAAGCTTTCTTT. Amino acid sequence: CASSWDRGVPEAFF. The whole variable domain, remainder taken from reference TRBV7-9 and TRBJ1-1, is DTGVSQNPRHKITKRGQNVTFRCDPISEHNRLYWYRQTLGQGPEFLTYFQNEAQLEKSRLLSDRFSAERPKGSFSTLEIQRTEQGDSAMYLCASSWDRGVPEAFFGQGTRLTVV.

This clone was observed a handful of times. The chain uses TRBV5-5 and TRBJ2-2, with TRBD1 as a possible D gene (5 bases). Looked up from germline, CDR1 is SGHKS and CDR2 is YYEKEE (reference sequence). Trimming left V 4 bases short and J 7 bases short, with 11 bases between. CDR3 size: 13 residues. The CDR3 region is CASSPRTYGELFF. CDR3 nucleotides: TGTGCCAGCAGCCCGCGGACATACGGGGAGCTGTTTTTT.

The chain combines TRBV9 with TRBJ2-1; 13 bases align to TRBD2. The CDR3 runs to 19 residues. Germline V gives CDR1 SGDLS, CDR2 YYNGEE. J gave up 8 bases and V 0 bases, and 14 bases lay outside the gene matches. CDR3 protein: CASSVASGLAGKRGDEQFF. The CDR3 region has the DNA TGTGCCAGCAGCGTAGCGTCGGGACTAGCGGGAAAGCGGGGGGATGAGCAGTTCTTC.

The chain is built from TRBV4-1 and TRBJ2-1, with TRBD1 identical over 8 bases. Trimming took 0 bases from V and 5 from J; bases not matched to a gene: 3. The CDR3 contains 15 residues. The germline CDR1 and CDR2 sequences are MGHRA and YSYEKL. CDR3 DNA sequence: TGCGCCAGCAGCCAAGACAGGGGGCCTCACAATGAGCAGTTCTTC. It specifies CASSQDRGPHNEQFF.

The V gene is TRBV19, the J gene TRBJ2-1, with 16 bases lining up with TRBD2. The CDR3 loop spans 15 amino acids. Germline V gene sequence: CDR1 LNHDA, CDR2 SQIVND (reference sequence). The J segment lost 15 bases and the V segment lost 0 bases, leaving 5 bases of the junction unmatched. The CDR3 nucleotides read TGTGCCAGTAGTATAGAAGGGACTAGCGGGAGGGCCCTGTTCTTC. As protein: CASSIEGTSGRALFF.

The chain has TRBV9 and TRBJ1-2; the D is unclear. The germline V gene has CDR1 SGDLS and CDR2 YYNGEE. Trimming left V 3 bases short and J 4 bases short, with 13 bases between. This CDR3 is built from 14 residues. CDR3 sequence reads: CASSGIEVIYGYTF. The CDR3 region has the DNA TGTGCCAGCAGCGGCATAGAGGTGATCTATGGCTACACCTTC. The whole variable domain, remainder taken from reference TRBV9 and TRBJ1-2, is DSGVTQTPKHLITATGQRVTLRCSPRSGDLSVYWYQQSLDQGLQFLIQYYNGEERAKGNILERFSAQQFPDLHSELNLSSLELGDSALYFCASSGIEVIYGYTFGSGTRLTVV.

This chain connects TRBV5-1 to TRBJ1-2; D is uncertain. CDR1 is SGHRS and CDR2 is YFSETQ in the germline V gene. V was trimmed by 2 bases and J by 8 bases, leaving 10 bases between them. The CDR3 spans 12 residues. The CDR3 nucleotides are TGCGCCAGCAGCTTTGTCGGCGGAGGCTACACCTTC. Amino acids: CASSFVGGGYTF.

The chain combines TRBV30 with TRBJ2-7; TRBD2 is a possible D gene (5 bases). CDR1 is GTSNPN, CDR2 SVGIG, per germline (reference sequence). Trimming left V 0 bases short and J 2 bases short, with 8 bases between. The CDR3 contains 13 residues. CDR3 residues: CAWSVRDPYEQYF. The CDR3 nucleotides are TGTGCCTGGAGTGTGAGGGATCCCTACGAGCAGTACTTC. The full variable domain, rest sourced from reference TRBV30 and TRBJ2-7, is SQTIHQWPATLVQPVGSPLSLECTVEGTSNPNLYWYRQAAGRGLQLLFYSVGIGQISSEVPQNLSASRPQDRQFILSSKKLLLSDSGFYLCAWSVRDPYEQYFGPGTRLTVT.

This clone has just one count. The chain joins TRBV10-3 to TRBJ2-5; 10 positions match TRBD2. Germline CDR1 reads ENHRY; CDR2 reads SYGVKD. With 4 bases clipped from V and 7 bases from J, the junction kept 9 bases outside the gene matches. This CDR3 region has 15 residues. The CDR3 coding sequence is TGTGCCATCAGTGTGCTAGCGGGGGCGGCCGGGACCCAGTACTTC. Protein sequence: CAISVLAGAAGTQYF.